Described below is a single TCR beta chain sequence and its context. The sample belongs to a study of beta chain features in type 1 diabetes. Expressed TCRB transcripts were sequenced, since all the RNA that had been isolated was reverse transcribed. The read count averaged about 3.6 million across naive, central memory and regulatory T cell samples. Using immunoSEQ multiplex PCR, the repertoire was profiled, and TCRdb retains in-frame clones only, with some absent. Counted here are 140,000 to 150,000 clones, about 10% occurring once; the ten biggest clones make up around 1.2%. CDR1 MNHEY and CDR2 SMNVEV come from the germline V gene (reference sequence). The CDR3 length is 13 residues. After removal of 5 bases from V and 11 bases from J, the junction contained 6 bases not matched to a gene.

The TCR originated in a man aged 18 to 35 in good health. The source material was naive CD4+ T cells from blood. V gene TRBV27 combines with J gene TRBJ2-3, with 11 bases lining up with TRBD2. The CDR3 here is CASSPSSGRRQYF. For the CDR3, the DNA is TGTGCCAGCAGTCCCTCTAGCGGGAGGAGGCAGTATTTT.